These 10 T cell receptor beta chains originate from one sample sequenced in a study of T cells after yellow fever vaccination. TCRdb reanalysed the 5' RACE reads using MiXCR and keeps one entry per CDR3 protein. Of over 250,000 distinct CDR3 sequences in the sample, about 4% are singletons; the top ten hold roughly 25%. Sequencing was performed on PBMCs, taken 5 days after the yellow fever booster vaccination. Receptor source: a man between 18 and 35 years old who received the YFV17D yellow fever vaccine.

This clonotype was picked up many times. The chain recombines TRBV5-6 with TRBJ2-7; 8 bases map to TRBD1. Germline trimming cut 0 bases from V and 1 base from J; bases unmatched to any gene: 3. This CDR3 spans 15 amino acids. Germline CDR1 reads SGHDT; CDR2 reads YYEEEE. The CDR3 reads CASSLVTGGSYEQYF. The CDR3 DNA is TGTGCCAGCAGCTTGGTTACAGGGGGGTCCTACGAGCAGTACTTC.

This clonotype came up a few times. The chain combines TRBV2 with TRBJ2-3; 9 bases align to TRBD1. Per germline, CDR1 SNHLY and CDR2 FYNNEI. The CDR3 has 14 residues. The V gene end was trimmed by 6 bases and the J gene end by 4 bases; junction bases not matched to a gene: 5. CDR3 residues: CASRQGALADTQYF. The CDR3 DNA reads TGTGCCAGCAGACAGGGGGCTCTTGCAGATACGCAGTATTTT.

The chain links TRBV6-5 to TRBJ2-5, with 14 nucleotides matching TRBD2. Germline CDR1 reads MNHEY; CDR2 reads SVGAGI. The trim removed 5 bases at V and 5 bases at J, leaving 7 bases unmatched. The CDR3 runs 16 residues. CDR3 nucleotide sequence: TGTGCCAGCAGTATGACTAGCGGGGGGGCCATGGAGACCCAGTACTTC. Translation gives CASSMTSGGAMETQYF.

This clonotype was observed at least ten times. The J gene is TRBJ2-1, the V gene TRBV4-1, with 13 positions matching TRBD2. After removal of 5 bases from V and 1 base from J, the junction contained 5 bases not matched to a gene. Germline CDR1 MGHRA, CDR2 YSYEKL. This CDR3 spans 17 amino acids. The CDR3 here is CASSWTSGGGSYNEQFF. CDR3 in DNA: TGCGCCAGCAGCTGGACTAGCGGGGGAGGTTCCTACAATGAGCAGTTCTTC.

This clonotype was counted ten times or more. The chain couples TRBV4-3 to TRBJ1-3; TRBD1 aligns across 8 bases. CDR1 and CDR2 from the germline V gene are LGHNA and YSLEER. Trimming at V came to 3 bases and at J to 3 bases, leaving 10 bases not matched to a gene. This CDR3 has 17 residues. The CDR3 reads CASSHEGQGASGNTIYF. The CDR3 region has the DNA TGCGCCAGCAGCCACGAGGGGCAGGGGGCGAGTGGAAACACCATATATTTT.

The chain uses TRBV29-1 and TRBJ2-2; 9 bases agree with TRBD1. Germline CDR1 and CDR2: SQVTM and ANQGSEA. This CDR3 region has 15 residues. The junction had 10 bases not matched to a gene; V was cut back by 6 bases and J by 5 bases. CDR3 DNA sequence: TGCAGCGTAGGGACAGGGCACCCTACGACCGGGGAGCTGTTTTTT. Residues: CSVGTGHPTTGELFF.

This clonotype was picked up a small number of times. The V gene is TRBV9, the J gene TRBJ1-1; TRBD1 matches at 7 bases. Trimming removed 1 base from V and 4 bases from J; junction bases left unmatched: 13. Germline values: CDR1 SGDLS, CDR2 YYNGEE. The CDR3 is 17 amino acids. CDR3 loop: CASSVSLSEGATTEAFF. CDR3 nucleotide sequence: TGTGCCAGCAGCGTAAGTCTCTCTGAGGGGGCGACCACTGAAGCTTTCTTT.

Many counts were recorded for this clonotype. The rearrangement links TRBV7-3 to TRBJ2-1, with D maybe TRBD2 (6 bases). CDR3 size: 16 residues. V gave up 5 bases and J gave up 0 bases, with 14 bases separating them. Looked up from germline, CDR1 is SGHTA and CDR2 is FQGTGA. The CDR3 loop is CASSQRAGSSYNEQFF. CDR3 nucleotides: TGTGCCAGCAGCCAAAGGGCGGGATCCTCCTACAATGAGCAGTTCTTC.

This clonotype came up many times. The gene calls are TRBV9 and TRBJ2-1, with D perhaps matching TRBD1 or TRBD2 (6 bases each). Trimming removed 3 bases at V and 5 bases at J, with 18 bases between. Germline CDR1 is SGDLS and CDR2 is YYNGEE. The CDR3 is 16 amino acids. CDR3 sequence: CASSATGALIHNEQFF. The CDR3 coding sequence is TGTGCCAGCAGCGCAACGGGGGCGTTGATCCACAATGAGCAGTTCTTC. The whole variable domain, filled in from reference TRBV9 and TRBJ2-1, reads DSGVTQTPKHLITATGQRVTLRCSPRSGDLSVYWYQQSLDQGLQFLIQYYNGEERAKGNILERFSAQQFPDLHSELNLSSLELGDSALYFCASSATGALIHNEQFFGPGTRLTVL.

This clonotype was picked up many times. The chain links TRBV7-2 to TRBJ1-5; 8 bases line up with TRBD1. V was pared by 5 bases and J by 3 bases, with 9 bases of the junction left unmatched. This CDR3 is built from 16 residues. Germline CDR1 SGHTA, CDR2 FQGNSA. The CDR3 DNA is TGTGCCAGCAGCGTTGGGACAGGAAGCGTCAATCAGCCCCAGCATTTT. Translating gives CASSVGTGSVNQPQHF.